This is a list of T cell receptor beta chains from one sample in a study of identical twins. MiXCR, applied by TCRdb to the 5' RACE reads, yields one record per CDR3 protein. This sample carries 200,000 to 250,000 distinct CDR3 sequences, approximately 6.8% of them seen once, and the ten largest clones take around 5.4%. The same sample was also used in a study of yellow fever vaccine responses in identical twins.

The sample comprised CD8+ T cells sorted from blood. The receptors stem from a young woman in good health. Each CDR3 is given with its conserved first and last residue. Fields, in order: V gene, D gene, J gene, clone size, CDR3 length, CDR3 protein, CDR3 DNA. A D gene is named only where the DNA matches it firmly. Part of the rows lack a size; the others show once, few, many or a class for expanded clones.

v_gene: TRBV10-2
d_gene: .
j_gene: TRBJ2-1
abundance: .
len: 12
CDR3aa: CASSPYSNEQFF
CDR3nt: TGCGCCAGCAGCCCTTACAGTAATGAGCAGTTCTTC

v_gene: TRBV7-6
d_gene: .
j_gene: TRBJ2-6
abundance: many
len: 16
CDR3aa: CASSPKIDSGANVLTF
CDR3nt: TGTGCCAGCAGCCCAAAGATAGACTCTGGGGCCAACGTCCTGACTTTC

v_gene: TRBV11-2
d_gene: TRBD2
j_gene: TRBJ2-1
abundance: few
len: 15
CDR3aa: CASSLGAGFYNEQFF
CDR3nt: TGTGCCAGCAGCTTAGGAGCGGGGTTTTACAATGAGCAGTTCTTC

v_gene: TRBV25-1
d_gene: .
j_gene: TRBJ1-1
abundance: .
len: 13
CDR3aa: CASSDSWDTEAFF
CDR3nt: TGTGCCAGCAGTGATAGCTGGGACACTGAAGCTTTCTTT

v_gene: TRBV28
d_gene: .
j_gene: TRBJ2-1
abundance: .
len: 13
CDR3aa: CASNLGPWGVTFF
CDR3nt: TGTGCCAGCAACCTGGGGCCCTGGGGGGTCACGTTCTTC

v_gene: TRBV4-1
d_gene: TRBD2
j_gene: TRBJ2-3
abundance: few
len: 18
CDR3aa: CASSQARTSGTYTDTQYF
CDR3nt: TGCGCCAGCAGCCAAGCTAGGACTAGCGGGACGTACACAGATACGCAGTATTTT

v_gene: TRBV2
d_gene: .
j_gene: TRBJ2-5
abundance: few
len: 14
CDR3aa: CAISLGTGKETQYF
CDR3nt: TGTGCCATATCTTTGGGGACGGGTAAAGAGACCCAGTACTTC

v_gene: TRBV24-1
d_gene: TRBD2
j_gene: TRBJ2-1
abundance: .
len: 16
CDR3aa: CATSDIAGGSYNEQFF
CDR3nt: TGTGCCACCAGTGATATAGCGGGGGGTTCCTACAATGAGCAGTTCTTC

v_gene: TRBV24-1
d_gene: .
j_gene: TRBJ2-5
abundance: .
len: 13
CDR3aa: CATSDWKGETQYF
CDR3nt: TGTGCCACCAGTGATTGGAAAGGAGAGACCCAGTACTTC

v_gene: TRBV24-1
d_gene: .
j_gene: TRBJ2-3
abundance: .
len: 15
CDR3aa: CATSDPGLSGDTQYF
CDR3nt: TGTGCCACCAGTGATCCAGGACTTTCGGGAGATACGCAGTATTTT

v_gene: TRBV28
d_gene: .
j_gene: TRBJ1-1
abundance: many
len: 14
CDR3aa: CASRLLGHSMGAFF
CDR3nt: TGTGCCTCTCGCCTACTGGGACACTCGATGGGAGCTTTCTTT

v_gene: TRBV2
d_gene: .
j_gene: TRBJ2-3
abundance: many
len: 18
CDR3aa: CASSTDRAEYLRTDTQYF
CDR3nt: TGTGCCAGCAGCACCGACCGAGCAGAGTATCTCCGCACAGATACGCAGTATTTT

v_gene: TRBV7-8
d_gene: TRBD2
j_gene: TRBJ2-5
abundance: many
len: 18
CDR3aa: CASSLGPRASGYQETQYF
CDR3nt: TGTGCCAGCAGCTTAGGGCCGCGGGCTAGCGGGTATCAAGAGACCCAGTACTTC

v_gene: TRBV27
d_gene: TRBD1
j_gene: TRBJ1-6
abundance: few
len: 14
CDR3aa: CASSRDRLDSPLHF
CDR3nt: TGTGCCAGCAGTAGGGACAGGTTAGATTCACCCCTCCACTTT

v_gene: TRBV2
d_gene: TRBD2
j_gene: TRBJ2-1
abundance: .
len: 15
CDR3aa: CASSLHSGRADEQFF
CDR3nt: TGTGCCAGCAGTCTACATAGCGGGAGGGCTGATGAGCAGTTCTTC

v_gene: TRBV9
d_gene: .
j_gene: TRBJ2-3
abundance: .
len: 12
CDR3aa: CASSVGSDTQYF
CDR3nt: TGTGCCAGCAGCGTAGGCTCAGATACGCAGTATTTT

v_gene: TRBV6-5
d_gene: .
j_gene: TRBJ1-2
abundance: .
len: 16
CDR3aa: CASSYGTRDIVYGYTF
CDR3nt: TGTGCCAGCAGTTATGGGACCCGGGACATCGTCTATGGCTACACCTTC

v_gene: TRBV6-5
d_gene: TRBD2
j_gene: TRBJ2-3
abundance: many
len: 16
CDR3aa: CASSYRMGGNTDTQYF
CDR3nt: TGTGCCAGCAGTTACCGGATGGGGGGGAACACAGATACGCAGTATTTT

v_gene: TRBV2
d_gene: .
j_gene: TRBJ1-2
abundance: .
len: 14
CDR3aa: CASNLAVRNYGYTF
CDR3nt: TGTGCCAGCAACCTTGCCGTGCGAAACTATGGCTACACCTTC

v_gene: TRBV4-1
d_gene: .
j_gene: TRBJ1-1
abundance: .
len: 14
CDR3aa: CASSLTRENTEAFF
CDR3nt: TGCGCCAGCAGCCTAACTAGGGAGAACACTGAAGCTTTCTTT

v_gene: TRBV6-1
d_gene: TRBD2
j_gene: TRBJ2-1
abundance: .
len: 16
CDR3aa: CASTATGGRDYNEQFF
CDR3nt: TGTGCCAGCACCGCTACTGGCGGGAGGGACTACAATGAGCAGTTCTTC

v_gene: TRBV15
d_gene: TRBD1
j_gene: TRBJ1-2
abundance: many
len: 18
CDR3aa: CATSRDLSRGRENYGYTF
CDR3nt: TGTGCCACCAGCAGAGATCTGAGCAGGGGGCGGGAGAACTATGGCTACACCTTC

v_gene: TRBV7-8
d_gene: TRBD2
j_gene: TRBJ2-1
abundance: .
len: 15
CDR3aa: CASSTSGRAWDEQFF
CDR3nt: TGTGCCAGCAGCACAAGCGGGAGGGCCTGGGATGAGCAGTTCTTC

v_gene: TRBV25-1
d_gene: TRBD1
j_gene: TRBJ2-7
abundance: many
len: 13
CDR3aa: CASSPGQTYEQYF
CDR3nt: TGTGCCAGCAGTCCGGGACAGACCTACGAGCAGTACTTC

v_gene: TRBV24-1
d_gene: .
j_gene: TRBJ2-3
abundance: few
len: 15
CDR3aa: CATSDWDESADTQYF
CDR3nt: TGTGCCACCAGTGATTGGGACGAGAGCGCAGATACGCAGTATTTT

v_gene: TRBV5-1
d_gene: TRBD1
j_gene: TRBJ1-5
abundance: many
len: 13
CDR3aa: CASAQGAGQPQHF
CDR3nt: TGCGCCAGCGCACAGGGGGCCGGTCAGCCCCAGCATTTT

v_gene: TRBV7-9
d_gene: .
j_gene: TRBJ1-1
abundance: many
len: 16
CDR3aa: CASSSRLSGANTEAFF
CDR3nt: TGTGCCAGCAGCTCTAGGTTATCAGGGGCGAACACTGAAGCTTTCTTT

v_gene: TRBV20-1
d_gene: .
j_gene: TRBJ2-1
abundance: .
len: 14
CDR3aa: CSAPSPSSYNEQFF
CDR3nt: TGCAGTGCCCCTAGCCCAAGCTCCTACAATGAGCAGTTCTTC

v_gene: TRBV20-1
d_gene: .
j_gene: TRBJ2-1
abundance: .
len: 12
CDR3aa: CSARDMGIRQFF
CDR3nt: TGCAGTGCTAGAGATATGGGAATTCGGCAGTTCTTC

v_gene: TRBV7-9
d_gene: TRBD1
j_gene: TRBJ2-1
abundance: .
len: 14
CDR3aa: CASSSPGQDNEQFF
CDR3nt: TGTGCCAGCAGCTCTCCGGGACAGGACAATGAGCAGTTCTTC

v_gene: TRBV7-3
d_gene: .
j_gene: TRBJ2-3
abundance: few
len: 13
CDR3aa: CASSPPSSDTQYF
CDR3nt: TGTGCCAGCAGCCCTCCCAGTTCAGATACGCAGTATTTT

v_gene: TRBV7-9
d_gene: .
j_gene: TRBJ2-2
abundance: few
len: 17
CDR3aa: CASSLEYGTGNTGELFF
CDR3nt: TGTGCCAGCAGCTTAGAATACGGGACGGGGAACACCGGGGAGCTGTTTTTT

v_gene: TRBV12-3/TRBV12-4
d_gene: .
j_gene: TRBJ2-7
abundance: many
len: 12
CDR3aa: CASSFDSYEQYF
CDR3nt: TGTGCCAGCAGTTTCGACAGCTACGAGCAGTACTTC

v_gene: TRBV11-1
d_gene: TRBD2
j_gene: TRBJ2-1
abundance: .
len: 14
CDR3aa: CASSLGWGGNEQFF
CDR3nt: TGTGCCAGCAGCTTAGGCTGGGGGGGCAATGAGCAGTTCTTC

v_gene: TRBV5-6
d_gene: .
j_gene: TRBJ2-3
abundance: many
len: 12
CDR3aa: CASSLTGDTQYF
CDR3nt: TGTGCCAGCAGCTTGACGGGAGATACGCAGTATTTT

v_gene: TRBV4-1
d_gene: .
j_gene: TRBJ1-6
abundance: .
len: 16
CDR3aa: CASSQKGPQAGSPLHF
CDR3nt: TGCGCCAGCAGCCAAAAAGGACCCCAAGCAGGTTCACCCCTCCACTTT

v_gene: TRBV7-6
d_gene: .
j_gene: TRBJ2-7
abundance: many
len: 15
CDR3aa: CASSLELAASYEQYF
CDR3nt: TGTGCCAGCAGCTTAGAGCTGGCAGCCTCCTACGAGCAGTACTTC

v_gene: TRBV7-3
d_gene: .
j_gene: TRBJ2-1
abundance: few
len: 15
CDR3aa: CASSLTPGNYNEQFF
CDR3nt: TGTGCCAGCAGCTTAACCCCGGGCAATTACAATGAGCAGTTCTTC

v_gene: TRBV6-5
d_gene: TRBD2
j_gene: TRBJ2-7
abundance: few
len: 15
CDR3aa: CASSYVTSGPYEQYF
CDR3nt: TGTGCCAGCAGTTATGTGACTAGCGGCCCCTACGAGCAGTACTTC

v_gene: TRBV7-9
d_gene: .
j_gene: TRBJ2-3
abundance: .
len: 12
CDR3aa: CASSSFQDAQYF
CDR3nt: TGTGCCAGCAGCTCCTTCCAAGATGCGCAGTATTTT

v_gene: TRBV25-1
d_gene: .
j_gene: TRBJ2-7
abundance: .
len: 14
CDR3aa: CASSLAVRSYEQYF
CDR3nt: TGTGCCAGCAGCCTTGCGGTCCGCTCCTACGAGCAGTACTTC

v_gene: TRBV27
d_gene: TRBD1
j_gene: TRBJ2-5
abundance: .
len: 16
CDR3aa: CASSLPGQGIIQTQYF
CDR3nt: TGTGCCAGCAGTTTGCCGGGACAGGGTATTATACAGACCCAGTACTTC

v_gene: TRBV29-1
d_gene: .
j_gene: TRBJ2-5
abundance: few
len: 12
CDR3aa: CSVDRVAETQYF
CDR3nt: TGCAGCGTTGACCGGGTTGCAGAGACCCAGTACTTC

v_gene: TRBV29-1
d_gene: TRBD1
j_gene: TRBJ2-1
abundance: many
len: 15
CDR3aa: CSVEGQGVSYNEQFF
CDR3nt: TGCAGCGTGGAGGGACAGGGGGTATCCTACAATGAGCAGTTCTTC

v_gene: TRBV7-8
d_gene: .
j_gene: TRBJ1-1
abundance: .
len: 16
CDR3aa: CASSHPYVQGNTEAFF
CDR3nt: TGTGCCAGCAGCCATCCGTATGTGCAGGGGAACACTGAAGCTTTCTTT

v_gene: TRBV29-1
d_gene: TRBD1
j_gene: TRBJ2-1
abundance: many
len: 15
CDR3aa: CSVPDREGSYNEQFF
CDR3nt: TGCAGCGTTCCGGACAGGGAAGGCTCCTACAATGAGCAGTTCTTC

v_gene: TRBV7-6
d_gene: TRBD2
j_gene: TRBJ2-1
abundance: .
len: 15
CDR3aa: CASSLGLAGQNEQFF
CDR3nt: TGTGCCAGCAGCTTAGGGCTAGCGGGGCAGAATGAGCAGTTCTTC

v_gene: TRBV12-5
d_gene: TRBD2
j_gene: TRBJ2-3
abundance: few
len: 15
CDR3aa: CASGREGGPIDTQYF
CDR3nt: TGTGCTAGTGGTCGAGAGGGAGGGCCGATAGATACGCAGTATTTT

v_gene: TRBV7-9
d_gene: TRBD2
j_gene: TRBJ2-1
abundance: few
len: 17
CDR3aa: CASSLGFGLAGENEQFF
CDR3nt: TGTGCCAGCAGCTTAGGGTTCGGACTAGCGGGAGAGAATGAGCAGTTCTTC

v_gene: TRBV20-1
d_gene: TRBD2
j_gene: TRBJ2-1
abundance: many
len: 13
CDR3aa: CSAKTSGAAWQFF
CDR3nt: TGCAGTGCCAAGACTAGCGGAGCGGCTTGGCAGTTCTTC

v_gene: TRBV4-1
d_gene: .
j_gene: TRBJ2-7
abundance: .
len: 16
CDR3aa: CASSQDGGYGPYEQYF
CDR3nt: TGCGCCAGCAGCCAAGATGGGGGGTATGGTCCCTACGAGCAGTACTTC

v_gene: TRBV4-1
d_gene: TRBD2
j_gene: TRBJ2-1
abundance: medium-sized
len: 15
CDR3aa: CASSQTSGGPNEQFF
CDR3nt: TGCGCCAGCAGCCAGACTAGCGGGGGACCCAATGAGCAGTTCTTC

v_gene: TRBV5-5
d_gene: .
j_gene: TRBJ2-3
abundance: .
len: 14
CDR3aa: CAIGPRVSTDTQYF
CDR3nt: TGTGCCATCGGCCCTCGGGTCAGCACAGATACGCAGTATTTT

v_gene: TRBV7-9
d_gene: TRBD2
j_gene: TRBJ2-1
abundance: few
len: 14
CDR3aa: CASRRGLALTEQFF
CDR3nt: TGTGCCAGCAGGCGGGGACTAGCGTTAACTGAGCAGTTCTTC

v_gene: TRBV10-1
d_gene: .
j_gene: TRBJ2-3
abundance: few
len: 14
CDR3aa: CASSNGEYTDTQYF
CDR3nt: TGCGCCAGCAGTAACGGGGAGTACACAGATACGCAGTATTTT

v_gene: TRBV7-6
d_gene: TRBD2
j_gene: TRBJ2-2
abundance: .
len: 20
CDR3aa: CASSFSPGGAGATNTGELFF
CDR3nt: TGTGCCAGCAGCTTTTCCCCAGGTGGAGCGGGGGCTACGAACACCGGGGAGCTGTTTTTT

v_gene: TRBV7-9
d_gene: .
j_gene: TRBJ2-7
abundance: .
len: 16
CDR3aa: CASSLAGRSYRDEQYF
CDR3nt: TGTGCCAGCAGCTTAGCGGGCAGGTCCTACCGTGACGAGCAGTACTTC